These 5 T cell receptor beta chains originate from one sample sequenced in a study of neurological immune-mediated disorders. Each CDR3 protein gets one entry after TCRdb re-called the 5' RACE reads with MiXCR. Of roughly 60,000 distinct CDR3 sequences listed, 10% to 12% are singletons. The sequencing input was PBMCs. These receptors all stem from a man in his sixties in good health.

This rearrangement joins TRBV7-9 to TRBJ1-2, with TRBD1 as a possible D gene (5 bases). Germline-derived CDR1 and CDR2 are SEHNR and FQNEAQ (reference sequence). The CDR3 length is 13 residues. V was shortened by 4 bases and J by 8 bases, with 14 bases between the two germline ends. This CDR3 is CASSSGTSNGYTF. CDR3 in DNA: TGTGCCAGCAGCTCTGGGACCTCGAACGGCTACACCTTC. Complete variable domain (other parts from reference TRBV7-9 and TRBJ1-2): DTGVSQNPRHKITKRGQNVTFRCDPISEHNRLYWYRQTLGQGPEFLTYFQNEAQLEKSRLLSDRFSAERPKGSFSTLEIQRTEQGDSAMYLCASSSGTSNGYTFGSGTRLTVV.

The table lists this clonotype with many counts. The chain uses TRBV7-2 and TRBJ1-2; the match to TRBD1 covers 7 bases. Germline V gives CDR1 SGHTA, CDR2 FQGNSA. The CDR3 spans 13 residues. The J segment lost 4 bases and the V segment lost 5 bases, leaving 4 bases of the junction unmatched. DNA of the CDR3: TGTGCCAGCAGCCAGGGGGGGCTCTATGGCTACACCTTC. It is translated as CASSQGGLYGYTF.

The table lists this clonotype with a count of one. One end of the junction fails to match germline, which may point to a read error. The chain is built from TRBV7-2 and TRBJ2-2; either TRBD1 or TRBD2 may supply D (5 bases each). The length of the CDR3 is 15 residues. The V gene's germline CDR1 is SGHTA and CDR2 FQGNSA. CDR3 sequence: CATTFGSSNTGDLFF. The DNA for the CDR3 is TGTGCCACCACCTTCGGGTCTTCGAACACCGGGGACCTGTTTTTT.

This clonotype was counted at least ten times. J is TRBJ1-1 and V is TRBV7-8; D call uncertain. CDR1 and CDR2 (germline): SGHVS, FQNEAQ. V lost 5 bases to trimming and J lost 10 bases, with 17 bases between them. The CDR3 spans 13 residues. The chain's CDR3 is CASSPREGSGAFF. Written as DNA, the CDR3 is TGTGCCAGCAGCCCTCGAGAGGGTTCAGGAGCTTTCTTT.

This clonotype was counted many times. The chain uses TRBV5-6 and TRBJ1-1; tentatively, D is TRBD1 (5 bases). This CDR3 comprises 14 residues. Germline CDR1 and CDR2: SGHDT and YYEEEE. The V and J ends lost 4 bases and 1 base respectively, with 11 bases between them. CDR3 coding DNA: TGTGCCAGCAGCCCTACTGGGGCGAACACTGAAGCTTTCTTT. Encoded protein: CASSPTGANTEAFF.